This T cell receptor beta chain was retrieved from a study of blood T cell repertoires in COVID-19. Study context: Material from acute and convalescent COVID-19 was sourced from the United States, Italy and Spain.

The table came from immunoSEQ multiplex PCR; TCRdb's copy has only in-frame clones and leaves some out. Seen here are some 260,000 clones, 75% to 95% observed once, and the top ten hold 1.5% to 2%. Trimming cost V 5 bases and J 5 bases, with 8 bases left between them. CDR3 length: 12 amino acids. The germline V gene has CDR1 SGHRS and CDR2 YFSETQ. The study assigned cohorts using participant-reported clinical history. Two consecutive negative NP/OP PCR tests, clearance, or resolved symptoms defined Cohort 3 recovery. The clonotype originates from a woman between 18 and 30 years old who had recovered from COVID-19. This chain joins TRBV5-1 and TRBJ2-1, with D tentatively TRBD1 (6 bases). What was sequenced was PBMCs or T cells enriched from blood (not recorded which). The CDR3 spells CASRGHDNEQFF. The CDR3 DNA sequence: TGCGCCAGCAGGGGACATGACAATGAGCAGTTCTTC.